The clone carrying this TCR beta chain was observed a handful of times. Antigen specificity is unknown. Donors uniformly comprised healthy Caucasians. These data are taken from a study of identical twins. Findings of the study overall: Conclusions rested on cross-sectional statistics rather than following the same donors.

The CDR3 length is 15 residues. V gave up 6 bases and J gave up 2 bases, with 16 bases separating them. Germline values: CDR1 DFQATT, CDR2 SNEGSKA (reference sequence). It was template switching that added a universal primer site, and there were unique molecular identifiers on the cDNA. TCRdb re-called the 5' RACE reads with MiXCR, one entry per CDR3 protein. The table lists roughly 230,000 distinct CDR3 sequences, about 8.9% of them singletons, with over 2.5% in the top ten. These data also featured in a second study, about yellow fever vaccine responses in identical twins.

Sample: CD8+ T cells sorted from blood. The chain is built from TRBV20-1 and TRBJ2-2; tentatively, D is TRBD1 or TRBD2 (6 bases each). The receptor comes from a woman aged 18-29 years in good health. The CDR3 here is CSARGLGGNTGELFF. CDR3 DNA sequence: TGCAGTGCCAGGGGTTTGGGGGGTAACACCGGGGAGCTGTTTTTT.